Each of the 7 T cell receptor beta chains below was sequenced from the same sample in a study of blood T cell repertoires in COVID-19. Sequencing used immunoSEQ multiplex PCR; TCRdb keeps in-frame clones, though not all of them. The sample contains 300,000 to 450,000 clones, approximately 77% of which appear only once. Sequences were obtained from peripheral blood. These receptors were obtained from a human donor with acute or convalescent COVID-19. The donor label of this sample is uncertain.

V usage is TRBV4-1 and J usage is TRBJ2-7; D might be TRBD2 (5 bases). This CDR3 has 13 amino acids. V lost 3 bases and J 3 bases, leaving 9 bases between the germline ends. The germline V gene has CDR1 MGHRA and CDR2 YSYEKL. In nucleotides, the CDR3 is TGCGCCAGCAGCCAGAGGGATAACTACGAGCAGTACTTC. Its protein product is CASSQRDNYEQYF.

V and J are TRBV7-9 and TRBJ2-1; 7 bases are shared with TRBD2. From germline, CDR1 is SEHNR and CDR2 FQNEAQ (reference sequence). The CDR3 extends over 16 amino acids. With V trimmed by 4 bases and J by 8 bases, 14 bases remained unmatched. The CDR3 coding sequence is TGTGCCAGCAGCTATGGTGGAGCGGGGTCACAGGATGAGCAGTTCTTC. Translation gives CASSYGGAGSQDEQFF.

CDR3 nucleotide sequence: TGCAGCGTTGAAGAATCGTCGGGTGGAGAGACCCAGTACTTC. Protein sequence: CSVEESSGGETQYF. The chain joins TRBV29-1 to TRBJ2-5; D gene unclear. In germline, CDR1 is SQVTM, CDR2 ANQGSEA. V gave up 0 bases and J gave up 4 bases, with 12 bases separating them. The CDR3 sequence is 14 residues long. Full variable domain (rest looked up from reference TRBV29-1 and TRBJ2-5): SAVISQKPSRDICQRGTSLTIQCQVDSQVTMMFWYRQQPGQSLTLIATANQGSEATYESGFVIDKFPISRPNLTFSTLTVSNMSPEDSSIYLCSVEESSGGETQYFGPGTRLLVL.

The chain joins TRBV7-9 to TRBJ2-5, with 8 bases fitting TRBD2. CDR1 is SEHNR, CDR2 FQNEAQ, per germline (reference sequence). CDR3 size: 14 residues. Trimming cost V 5 bases and J 7 bases; bases outside gene matches: 9. CDR3 sequence (DNA): TGTGCCAGCAGCCCCGGGACCCGGGGGGGGACCCAGTACTTC. This encodes CASSPGTRGGTQYF.

The rearrangement uses TRBV18 and TRBJ1-2; the D gene is possibly TRBD1 (5 bases). V lost 3 bases and J lost 3, with 8 bases in between. The CDR3 extends over 13 amino acids. Germline CDR1 is KGHSH and CDR2 is LQKENI. The CDR3 protein is CASSPSRDYGYTF. The CDR3 DNA is TGTGCCAGCTCACCCTCCAGGGACTATGGCTACACCTTC.

This clone was found once. The genes are TRBV5-4 and TRBJ2-3; TRBD2 matches 7 bases. The germline gives CDR1 SGHNT, CDR2 YYREEE (reference sequence). J was trimmed by 0 bases and V by 2 bases; bases with no gene match: 6. The CDR3 runs to 16 residues. Written as DNA, the CDR3 is TGTGCCAGCAGCTTTAAGCGGGGTCATAGCACAGATACGCAGTATTTT. Translating it yields CASSFKRGHSTDTQYF.

The sample holds a few counts of this clone. V gene TRBV27 combines with J gene TRBJ1-2, with D possibly matching TRBD1 (5 bases). Trimming shortened V by 0 bases and J by 4 bases, and 12 bases separated the two germline ends. CDR3 length: 15 residues. Looked up from germline, CDR1 is MNHEY and CDR2 is SMNVEV (reference sequence). CDR3 sequence: CASSLSWDYSYGYTF. The CDR3 bases are TGTGCCAGCAGTTTATCGTGGGACTATTCCTATGGCTACACCTTC.